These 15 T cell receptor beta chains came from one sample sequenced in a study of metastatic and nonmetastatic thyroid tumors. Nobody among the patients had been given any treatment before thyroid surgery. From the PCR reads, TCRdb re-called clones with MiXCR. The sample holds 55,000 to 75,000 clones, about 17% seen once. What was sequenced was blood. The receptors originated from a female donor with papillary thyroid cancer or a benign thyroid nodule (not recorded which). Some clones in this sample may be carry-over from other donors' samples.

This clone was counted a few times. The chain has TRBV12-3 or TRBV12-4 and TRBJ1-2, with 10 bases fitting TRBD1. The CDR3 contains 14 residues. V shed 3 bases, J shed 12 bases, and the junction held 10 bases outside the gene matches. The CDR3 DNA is TGTGCCAGCAGTTTCCGGGACAGGGGTTTTTCCCACACCTTC. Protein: CASSFRDRGFSHTF.

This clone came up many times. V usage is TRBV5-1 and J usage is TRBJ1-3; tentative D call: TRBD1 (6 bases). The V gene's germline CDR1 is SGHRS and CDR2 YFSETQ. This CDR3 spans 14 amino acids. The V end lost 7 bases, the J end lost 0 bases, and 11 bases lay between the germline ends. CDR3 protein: CASATGPSGNTIYF. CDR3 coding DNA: TGCGCCAGCGCTACAGGGCCCTCTGGAAACACCATATATTTT. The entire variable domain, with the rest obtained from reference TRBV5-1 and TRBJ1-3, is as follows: KAGVTQTPRYLIKTRGQQVTLSCSPISGHRSVSWYQQTPGQGLQFLFEYFSETQRNKGNFPGRFSGRQFSNSRSEMNVSTLELGDSALYLCASATGPSGNTIYFGEGSWLTVV.

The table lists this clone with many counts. CDR3 amino acids: CASSQGDFTYEQYF. The DNA for the CDR3 is TGCGCCAGCAGCCAAGGGGACTTTACCTACGAGCAGTACTTC. The genes are TRBV4-1 and TRBJ2-7, with a weak D call TRBD2 (6 bases). Germline V CDR1 and CDR2: MGHRA, YSYEKL. The CDR3 loop spans 14 amino acids. Trimming pared 1 base from V and 2 bases from J, leaving 9 bases between.

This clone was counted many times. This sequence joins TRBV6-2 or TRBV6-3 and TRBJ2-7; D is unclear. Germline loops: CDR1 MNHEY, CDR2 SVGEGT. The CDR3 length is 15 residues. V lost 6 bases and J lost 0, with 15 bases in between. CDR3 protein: CASSSLAHLSYEQYF. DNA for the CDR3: TGTGCCAGCAGCAGCTTGGCCCATCTCTCCTACGAGCAGTACTTC.

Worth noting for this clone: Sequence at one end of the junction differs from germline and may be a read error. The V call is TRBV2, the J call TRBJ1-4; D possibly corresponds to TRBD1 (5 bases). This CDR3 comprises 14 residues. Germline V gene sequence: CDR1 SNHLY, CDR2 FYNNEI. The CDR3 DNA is TGTGCCAGCAGTGTAGGGAAGGGGAGTGAAGAACTGTTTTTT. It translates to CASSVGKGSEELFF.

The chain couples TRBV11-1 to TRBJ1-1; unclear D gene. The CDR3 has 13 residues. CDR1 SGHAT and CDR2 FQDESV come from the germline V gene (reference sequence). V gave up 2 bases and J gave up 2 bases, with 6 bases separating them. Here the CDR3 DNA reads TGTGCCAGCAGCTTAATGTCAAACACTGAAGCTTTCTTT. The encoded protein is CASSLMSNTEAFF.

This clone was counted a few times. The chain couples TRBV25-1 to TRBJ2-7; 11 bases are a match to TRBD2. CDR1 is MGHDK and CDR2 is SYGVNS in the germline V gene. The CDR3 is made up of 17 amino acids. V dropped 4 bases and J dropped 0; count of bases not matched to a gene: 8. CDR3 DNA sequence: TGTGCCAGCAGTGGCAACCTAGCGGGGGGCAGCTCCTACGAGCAGTACTTC. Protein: CASSGNLAGGSSYEQYF.

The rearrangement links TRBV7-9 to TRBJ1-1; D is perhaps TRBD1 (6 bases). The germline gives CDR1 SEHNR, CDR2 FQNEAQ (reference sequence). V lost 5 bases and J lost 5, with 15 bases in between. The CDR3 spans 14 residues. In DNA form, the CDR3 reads TGTGCCAGCAGCCCGGGGACATCCGGGACTGAAGCTTTCTTT. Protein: CASSPGTSGTEAFF.

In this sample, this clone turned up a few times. CDR3 DNA sequence: TGTGCCAGCAGTTCGCGGACGAATTCACCCCTCCACTTT. It codes for CASSSRTNSPLHF. This sequence joins TRBV28 and TRBJ1-6; D remains unclear. Germline V CDR1 and CDR2: MDHEN, SYDVKM. This CDR3 is 13 amino acids long. Between the trimmed V and J ends, which lost 4 bases and 7 bases, there was a span of 8 bases. Full variable domain (missing parts from reference TRBV28 and TRBJ1-6): DVKVTQSSRYLVKRTGEKVFLECVQDMDHENMFWYRQDPGLGLRLIYFSYDVKMKEKGDIPEGYSVSREKKERFSLILESASTNQTSMYLCASSSRTNSPLHFGNGTRLTVT.

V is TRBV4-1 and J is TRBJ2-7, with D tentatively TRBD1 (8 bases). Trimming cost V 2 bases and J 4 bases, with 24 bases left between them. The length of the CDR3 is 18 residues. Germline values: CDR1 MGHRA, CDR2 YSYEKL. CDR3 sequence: CASSQQGASGHSLYEQYF. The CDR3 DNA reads TGCGCCAGCAGCCAACAGGGGGCTAGCGGACACTCCCTATACGAGCAGTACTTC.

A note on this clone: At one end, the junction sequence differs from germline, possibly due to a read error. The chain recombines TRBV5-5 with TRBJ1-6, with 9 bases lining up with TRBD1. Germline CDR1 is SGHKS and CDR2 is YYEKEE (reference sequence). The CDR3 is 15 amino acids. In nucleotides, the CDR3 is TGTGCCAGCAGCTTGAGGACAGGGGCCATTTCAGCCCTCCACTTT. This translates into CASSLRTGAISALHF.

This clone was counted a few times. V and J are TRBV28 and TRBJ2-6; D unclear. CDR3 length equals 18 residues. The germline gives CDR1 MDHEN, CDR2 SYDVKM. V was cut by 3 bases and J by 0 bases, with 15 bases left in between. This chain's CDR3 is CASSFSLALDSGANVLTF. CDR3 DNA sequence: TGTGCCAGCAGTTTCTCCCTCGCACTGGACTCTGGGGCCAACGTCCTGACTTTC.

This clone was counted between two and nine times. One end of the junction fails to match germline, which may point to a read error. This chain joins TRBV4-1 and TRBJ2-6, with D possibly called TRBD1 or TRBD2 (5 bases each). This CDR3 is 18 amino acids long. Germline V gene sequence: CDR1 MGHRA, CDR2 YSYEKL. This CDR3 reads CASSQNRDRLSGASVPTF. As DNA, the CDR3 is TGCGCCAGCAGCCAAAACCGGGACCGCCTATCTGGGGCCAGCGTCCCGACTTTC.

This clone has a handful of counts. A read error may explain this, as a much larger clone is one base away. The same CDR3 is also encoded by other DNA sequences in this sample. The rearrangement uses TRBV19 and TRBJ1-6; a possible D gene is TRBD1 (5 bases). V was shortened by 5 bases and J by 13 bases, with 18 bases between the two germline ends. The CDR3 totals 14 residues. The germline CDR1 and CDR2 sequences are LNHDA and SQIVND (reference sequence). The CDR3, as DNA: TGTGCCAGTAGTCCTCTCGGGACGGGATCGCCCCTCCACTTT. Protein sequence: CASSPLGTGSPLHF.

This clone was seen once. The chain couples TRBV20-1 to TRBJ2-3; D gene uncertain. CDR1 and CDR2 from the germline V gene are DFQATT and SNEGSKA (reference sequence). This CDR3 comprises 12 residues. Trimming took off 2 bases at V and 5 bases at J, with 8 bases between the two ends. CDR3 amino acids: CSARMARDTQYF. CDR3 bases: TGCAGTGCTAGAATGGCCCGAGATACGCAGTATTTT.